Below, one TCR beta chain is given with its context. The sample comes from a study of blood T cell repertoires in COVID-19. The CDR3 loop spans 17 amino acids. Germline-derived CDR1 and CDR2 are SGHNT and YYREEE (reference sequence). J gave up 0 bases and V 4 bases, and 6 bases lay outside the gene matches. Sequencing used immunoSEQ multiplex PCR; TCRdb keeps in-frame clones, though not all of them. The repertoire holds under 200,000 clones, with 84% as singletons. This receptor was obtained from a middle-aged man who had recovered from COVID-19. V and J are TRBV5-4 and TRBJ2-6, with 8 bases fitting TRBD2. Sequences were obtained from PBMCs or T cells enriched from blood (not recorded which). CDR3 residues: CASSPGLDVSGANVLTF. The DNA of the CDR3 is TGTGCCAGCAGCCCGGGACTAGACGTCTCTGGGGCCAACGTCCTGACTTTC.